This TCR beta chain derives from a study of identical twins. The germline V and J ends were trimmed by 0 bases and 2 bases, with 14 bases remaining between them. Per germline, CDR1 MNHEY and CDR2 SVGAGI. The CDR3 covers 16 residues. A single record per CDR3 protein comes from TCRdb applying MiXCR to the 5' RACE reads. The sample consists of some 730,000 distinct CDR3 sequences, 15% to 20% of them appearing once. These data also formed part of another study, on T cells expressing NK-cell markers.

The rearrangement links TRBV6-5 to TRBJ2-7; D may be TRBD1 or TRBD2 (6 bases each). Sequenced sample: PBMCs. The origin of this receptor is a woman younger than 30 in good health. CDR3 coding DNA: TGTGCCAGCAGTTACTCTTCCCCAAGGGGGGCCTACGAGCAGTACTTC. Its protein product is CASSYSSPRGAYEQYF.